A single sample is the source of the 28 T cell receptor beta chains below, sequenced in a study of beta chain features in type 1 diabetes. All of the isolated RNA was reverse transcribed, so expressed TCRB transcripts were sequenced. Some clones are missing from TCRdb's copy, which holds only in-frame ones; the method was immunoSEQ multiplex PCR. The sample includes 250,000 to 350,000 clones, approximately 14% of them seen just once. The sample comprised central memory CD4+ T cells from blood. All receptors derive from a man aged 25 to 40 in good health.

V is TRBV12-5 and J is TRBJ2-3; D unclear. CDR3 size: 14 residues. Trimming shortened V by 1 base and J by 0 bases, and 5 bases separated the two germline ends. CDR1 is LGHNT, CDR2 FRNRAP, per germline. CDR3 in DNA: TGTGCTAGTGGTTTGGGTCAGAGCACAGATACGCAGTATTTT. It codes for CASGLGQSTDTQYF.

The gene calls are TRBV6-1 and TRBJ2-4; 7 nucleotides align to TRBD1. CDR1 is MNHNS, CDR2 SASEGT, per germline. J gave up 11 bases and V 6 bases, and 7 bases lay outside the gene matches. This CDR3 has 12 residues. The CDR3 sequence: CASSRDSPVQYF. CDR3 nucleotide sequence: TGTGCCAGCAGCCGGGACAGCCCGGTTCAGTACTTC.

The table lists this clone with a few counts. The chain recombines TRBV29-1 with TRBJ1-2; maybe TRBD1 (5 bases). There are 14 residues in the CDR3. Germline loops: CDR1 SQVTM, CDR2 ANQGSEA. V was cut by 6 bases and J by 8 bases, with 22 bases left in between. Here the CDR3 DNA reads TGCAGCGTGGGGGATAGTGCAGGGCGAGGGGGCTACACCTTC. The encoded protein is CSVGDSAGRGGYTF.

This clone has a handful of counts. V gene TRBV6-1 combines with J gene TRBJ2-2; 11 nucleotides line up with TRBD2. Per the germline V gene, CDR1 is MNHNS and CDR2 is SASEGT. This CDR3 has 12 amino acids. The V segment lost 8 bases and the J segment 7 bases; nucleotides outside the gene matches: 0. CDR3 in DNA: TGTGCCAGCGGACTAGCGGGCGGGGAGCTGTTTTTT. Its translation is CASGLAGGELFF.

This clone occurred many times. This sequence joins TRBV18 and TRBJ1-3, with TRBD1 as a possible D gene (5 bases). This CDR3 has 15 residues. V dropped 2 bases and J dropped 4 bases, with 12 bases sitting between them. Per the germline V gene, CDR1 is KGHSH and CDR2 is LQKENI. CDR3 coding DNA: TGTGCCAGCTCACCAGGGACCCCGGAAGGAAACACCATATATTTT. Protein: CASSPGTPEGNTIYF.

This clone occurred a few times. The chain is built from TRBV4-3 and TRBJ2-3; TRBD2 agrees at 12 bases. Germline V lookup: CDR1 LGHNA, CDR2 YSLEER. The CDR3 has 17 amino acids. The J segment lost 3 bases and the V segment lost 1 base, leaving 5 bases of the junction unmatched. The CDR3 protein is CASSQVLLAGGTDTQYF. CDR3 nucleotide sequence: TGCGCCAGCAGCCAAGTGCTCCTAGCGGGGGGGACAGATACGCAGTATTTT.

CDR3 sequence: CASSLAGWDYGYTF. DNA of the CDR3: TGTGCCAGCAGCTTGGCAGGGTGGGACTATGGCTACACCTTC. V and J are TRBV7-9 and TRBJ1-2; the D gene is possibly TRBD1 (5 bases). V gave up 3 bases and J gave up 3 bases, with 11 bases separating them. Germline V lookup: CDR1 SEHNR, CDR2 FQNEAQ (reference sequence). This CDR3 region has 14 residues.

This chain links TRBV7-2 with TRBJ2-1, with TRBD1 matching over 7 bases. This CDR3 contains 15 residues. Losses at the gene ends were 5 bases for V and 4 bases for J; bases not matched to a gene: 8. CDR1 SGHTA and CDR2 FQGNSA come from the germline V gene. This CDR3 is CASSTSGTAYNEQFF. In DNA, the CDR3 is TGTGCCAGCAGCACCTCCGGGACAGCTTACAATGAGCAGTTCTTC.

With respect to this clone: The junction departs from the called germline gene at one end, perhaps through a read error. This sequence joins TRBV19 and TRBJ1-5; D is unclear. Germline V CDR1 and CDR2: LNHDA, SQIVND (reference sequence). This CDR3 spans 13 amino acids. CDR3 DNA sequence: TGTGCCATTAGTAGAGGAAGCAATCAGCCCCAGCATTTT. Residues: CAISRGSNQPQHF.

This clone was seen only a few times. This chain connects TRBV11-3 to TRBJ2-1, with TRBD2 matching over 8 bases. J gave up 6 bases and V 3 bases, and 4 bases lay outside the gene matches. The CDR3 runs 14 residues. Germline CDR1 is SGHNT and CDR2 is YENEEA. This chain's CDR3 is CASSLSGSFNEQFF. CDR3 bases: TGTGCCAGCAGCTTGAGCGGGAGTTTCAATGAGCAGTTCTTC.

This clone occurred many times. The chain carries TRBV5-6 and TRBJ1-2; tentative D call: TRBD1 (6 bases). The germline V gene encodes CDR1 SGHDT and CDR2 YYEEEE. This CDR3 comprises 13 residues. The germline V and J ends were trimmed by 4 bases and 5 bases, with 12 bases remaining between them. The CDR3 here is CASSQGTEYGYTF. The CDR3 nucleotides are TGTGCCAGCAGCCAGGGGACGGAATATGGCTACACCTTC.

V usage is TRBV19 and J usage is TRBJ1-1; D is possibly TRBD1 (6 bases). V was shortened by 8 bases and J by 8 bases, with 18 bases between the two germline ends. The CDR3 runs to 13 residues. CDR1 is LNHDA, CDR2 SQIVND, per germline (reference sequence). The CDR3 DNA reads as TGTGCCAGTTCCCTTAGACAGGCGAGCGAAGCTTTCTTT. Protein product: CASSLRQASEAFF. The whole variable domain, remainder taken from reference TRBV19 and TRBJ1-1, is DGGITQSPKYLFRKEGQNVTLSCEQNLNHDAMYWYRQDPGQGLRLIYYSQIVNDFQKGDIAEGYSVSREKKESFPLTVTSAQKNPTAFYLCASSLRQASEAFFGQGTRLTVV.

The CDR3 DNA sequence: TGTGCCAGCAGTTTTTCCGGCCCATTCGGGGACAATGAGCAGTTCTTC. Amino acids: CASSFSGPFGDNEQFF. The chain recombines TRBV27 with TRBJ2-1, with a weak D call TRBD2 (5 bases). V was cut by 3 bases and J by 5 bases, with 17 bases left in between. This CDR3 region has 16 residues. Germline CDR1 MNHEY, CDR2 SMNVEV (reference sequence).

This clone appeared a few times. The genes are TRBV5-1 and TRBJ1-4, with D possibly matching TRBD1 (5 bases). V was trimmed by 8 bases and J by 5 bases, leaving 19 bases between them. CDR1 is SGHRS and CDR2 is YFSETQ in the germline V gene. CDR3 length equals 15 residues. DNA for the CDR3: TGCGCCAGTACTTCGACGGCAGGGAAGAATGAAAAACTGTTTTTT. Translation: CASTSTAGKNEKLFF.

The chain has TRBV4-2 and TRBJ1-2; TRBD1 might be the D (5 bases). Germline V lookup: CDR1 LGHNA, CDR2 YNFKEQ. The CDR3 length is 13 residues. V was pared by 5 bases and J by 6 bases, with 13 bases between. The CDR3 nucleotides read TGTGCCAGCAGCTTGGAGTGGGGCGATGGCTACACCTTC. It codes for CASSLEWGDGYTF.

The CDR3 sequence: CASSLTDYTEAFF. The CDR3 DNA sequence: TGTGCCAGCAGCTTAACAGACTACACTGAAGCTTTCTTT. This chain connects TRBV7-3 to TRBJ1-1, with D unclear. Trimming took 0 bases from V and 3 from J, leaving 5 bases between them. The CDR3 contains 13 residues. CDR1 is SGHTA, CDR2 FQGTGA, per germline. The full variable domain, with the rest looked up from reference TRBV7-3 and TRBJ1-1, is GAGVSQTPSNKVTEKGKYVELRCDPISGHTALYWYRQSLGQGPEFLIYFQGTGAADDSGLPNDRFFAVRPEGSVSTLKIQRTERGDSAVYLCASSLTDYTEAFFGQGTRLTVV.

Written as DNA, the CDR3 is TGTGCCAGTAGTTTGGACCAGACCAATCAGCCCCAGCATTTT. This encodes CASSLDQTNQPQHF. V usage is TRBV19 and J usage is TRBJ1-5; D uncertain. V dropped 5 bases and J dropped 3 bases, with 11 bases sitting between them. Looked up from germline, CDR1 is LNHDA and CDR2 is SQIVND (reference sequence). The CDR3 totals 14 residues.

The chain is built from TRBV28 and TRBJ1-5; 7 nucleotides agree with TRBD1. The CDR3 contains 15 residues. CDR1 is MDHEN and CDR2 is SYDVKM in the germline V gene. Germline trimming cut 2 bases from V and 6 bases from J; bases unmatched to any gene: 7. CDR3 sequence: CASSLMRQGGQPQHF. As DNA, the CDR3 is TGTGCCAGCAGTTTAATGAGACAGGGCGGTCAGCCCCAGCATTTT.

This clone was picked up a small number of times. The rearrangement joins TRBV7-2 to TRBJ1-1; D is ambiguous. This CDR3 comprises 13 residues. Germline CDR1 reads SGHTA; CDR2 reads FQGNSA. Deletions cut 5 bases from V and 5 bases from J, with 12 bases between. In DNA, the CDR3 is TGTGCCAGCAGCCCCCTTATTAAGACTGAAGCTTTCTTT. Its translation: CASSPLIKTEAFF.

This chain connects TRBV18 to TRBJ1-2, with TRBD1 as a possible D gene (5 bases). CDR1 KGHSH and CDR2 LQKENI come from the germline V gene. V lost 2 bases to trimming and J lost 8 bases, with 12 bases between them. The CDR3 covers 13 residues. The CDR3 is CASSPSMGEGYTF. CDR3 bases: TGTGCCAGCTCACCATCGATGGGGGAAGGCTACACCTTC.

The chain joins TRBV30 to TRBJ1-1; D possibly corresponds to TRBD1 (5 bases). The CDR3 totals 12 residues. The germline gives CDR1 GTSNPN, CDR2 SVGIG (reference sequence). V was cut by 3 bases and J by 4 bases, with 9 bases left in between. DNA for the CDR3: TGTGCCTGGAGCCCGACAGTCACTGAAGCTTTCTTT. Protein sequence: CAWSPTVTEAFF.

The DNA for the CDR3 is TGTGCCAGCAGCCCCTCGACAGGGTACAATGAGCAGTTCTTC. Translated, it gives CASSPSTGYNEQFF. V usage is TRBV7-2 and J usage is TRBJ2-1, with TRBD1 identical over 7 bases. The germline CDR1 and CDR2 sequences are SGHTA and FQGNSA. CDR3 length: 14 amino acids. After removal of 5 bases from V and 4 bases from J, the junction contained 5 bases not matched to a gene. The full variable domain, rest sourced from reference TRBV7-2 and TRBJ2-1, is GAGVSQSPSNKVTEKGKDVELRCDPISGHTALYWYRQSLGQGLEFLIYFQGNSAPDKSGLPSDRFSAERTGGSVSTLTIQRTQQEDSAVYLCASSPSTGYNEQFFGPGTRLTVL.

Many counts were recorded for this clone. V is TRBV4-1 and J is TRBJ2-3; D is perhaps TRBD1 (6 bases). The germline gives CDR1 MGHRA, CDR2 YSYEKL. Trimming removed 4 bases at V and 2 bases at J, with 13 bases between. This CDR3 contains 15 residues. The CDR3 coding sequence is TGCGCCAGCAGCCCTTGGACAGTTTACACAGATACGCAGTATTTT. The encoded protein is CASSPWTVYTDTQYF.

This chain links TRBV5-1 with TRBJ2-7; D is unclear. Germline CDR1 SGHRS, CDR2 YFSETQ. There are 16 residues in the CDR3. Trimming took off 4 bases at V and 1 base at J, with 18 bases between the two ends. The DNA of the CDR3 is TGCGCCAGCAGCCCCGGGTCGCAGGATGGGTCCTACGAGCAGTACTTC. Its protein is CASSPGSQDGSYEQYF.

This clone has only a few counts. The CDR3 bases are TGTGCCAGCAGTCGGGACAGGGGGCGTCAAGAGACCCAGTACTTC. Translated, it gives CASSRDRGRQETQYF. The chain combines TRBV7-7 with TRBJ2-5; 12 nucleotides align to TRBD1. Germline V CDR1 and CDR2: SSHAT, FNYEAQ (reference sequence). With 6 bases clipped from V and 2 bases from J, the junction kept 4 bases outside the gene matches. The CDR3 is made up of 15 amino acids.

V is TRBV4-1 and J is TRBJ1-5; D is perhaps TRBD1 (5 bases). Germline CDR1 and CDR2: MGHRA and YSYEKL. CDR3 length equals 13 residues. V was clipped by 2 bases and J by 10 bases, with 12 bases between them. This CDR3 is CASSQLTGVPQHF. The CDR3 DNA sequence: TGCGCCAGCAGCCAACTTACAGGTGTCCCCCAGCATTTT.

This clone was detected a few times. The chain recombines TRBV6-6 with TRBJ1-1; D is ambiguous. Germline-derived CDR1 and CDR2 are MNHNY and SVGAGI (reference sequence). Trimming pared 6 bases from V and 2 bases from J, leaving 10 bases between. The CDR3 has 13 amino acids. The CDR3 spells CASRTKSNTEAFF. In nucleotides, the CDR3 is TGTGCCAGCAGAACAAAATCTAACACTGAAGCTTTCTTT.

Turning to this clone: This CDR3 is also generated by other DNA sequences in the sample. The rearrangement links TRBV5-1 to TRBJ2-2; 7 nucleotides line up with TRBD1. The germline gives CDR1 SGHRS, CDR2 YFSETQ. This CDR3 comprises 15 residues. V lost 3 bases to trimming and J lost 2 bases; unmatched junction nucleotides: 4. CDR3 sequence: CASSSRTGNTGELFF. In nucleotides, the CDR3 is TGCGCCAGCAGCTCTAGGACAGGAAACACCGGGGAGCTGTTTTTT.